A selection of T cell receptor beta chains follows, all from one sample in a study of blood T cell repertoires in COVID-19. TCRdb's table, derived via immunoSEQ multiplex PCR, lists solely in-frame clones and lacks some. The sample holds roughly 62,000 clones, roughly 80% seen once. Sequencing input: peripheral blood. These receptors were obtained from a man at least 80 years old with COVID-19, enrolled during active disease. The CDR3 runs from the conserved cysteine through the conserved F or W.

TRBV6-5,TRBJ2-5,CASSYSRQGETQYF
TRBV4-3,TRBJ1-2,CASSQDRQGLGYTF
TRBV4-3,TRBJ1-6,CASRSAGTGDSPLHF
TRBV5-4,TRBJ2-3,CASSFNSNTDTQYF
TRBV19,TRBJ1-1,CASTRRGEAFF
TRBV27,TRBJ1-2,CASTARDSYYGYTF
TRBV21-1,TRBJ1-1,CASSKGRGLHTEAFF
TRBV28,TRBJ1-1,CASRLLAGSTEAFF
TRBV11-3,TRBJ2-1,CASSQTGLAGESSYNEQFF
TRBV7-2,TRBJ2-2,CASSAIEGTGELFF
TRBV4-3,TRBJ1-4,CASSQDWGLTEKLFF
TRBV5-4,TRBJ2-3,CASSVRTRPEDTQYF
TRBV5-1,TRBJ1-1,CASSPGTGGTEAFF
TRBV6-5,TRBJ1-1,CASPRGRPNTEAFF
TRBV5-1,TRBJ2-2,CASSLGPGQNTGELFF
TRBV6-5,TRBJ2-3,CASSSKRGGRTDTQYF
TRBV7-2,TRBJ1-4,CASSPNRVGYEKLFF
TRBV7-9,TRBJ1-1,CASSPEWTDLNTEAFF
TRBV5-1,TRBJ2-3,CASSLTAGGPGDTQYF
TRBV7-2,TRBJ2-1,CASSLAASWNNEQFF
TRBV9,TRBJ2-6,CASSPGATKSSGANVLTF
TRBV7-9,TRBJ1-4,CASSYNRASTTNEKLFF
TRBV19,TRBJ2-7,CASGSGAYEQYF
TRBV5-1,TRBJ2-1,CASSTDSYNEQFF
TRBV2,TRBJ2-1,CASSLGLAGGDEQFF
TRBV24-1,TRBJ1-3,CATSDQGSGNTIYF
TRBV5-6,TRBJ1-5,CASSPGGGTSNQPQHF
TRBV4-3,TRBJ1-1,CASSPRGNTEAFF
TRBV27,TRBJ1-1,CASSLGQLAATEAFF
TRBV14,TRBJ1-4,CASSPTGGRGEKLFF
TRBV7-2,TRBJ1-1,CASSGRGRDTEAFF
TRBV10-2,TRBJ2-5,CASDGNSGGAGETQYF
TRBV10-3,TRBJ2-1,CAIRGTEYLYNEQFF
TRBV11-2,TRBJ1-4,CASSLDRVPEWSEKLFF
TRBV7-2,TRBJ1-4,CASSANRGRNEKLFF
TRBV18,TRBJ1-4,CASSPNRDPGEKLFF
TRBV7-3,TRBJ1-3,CASSSTGASSGNTIYF
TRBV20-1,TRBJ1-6,CSASLTGTVSSYNSPLHF
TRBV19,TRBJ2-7,CASSISGQGKGQYF
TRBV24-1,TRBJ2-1,CATSSTRDTNEQFF
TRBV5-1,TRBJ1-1,CASSSGQGFEAFF
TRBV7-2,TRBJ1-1,CASSLRGGAFF
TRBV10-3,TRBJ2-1,CARDRDEQFF
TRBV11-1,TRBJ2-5,CASSSAGGPEETQYF
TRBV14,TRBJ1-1,CASSQVGRGGTEAFF
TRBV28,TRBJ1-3,CASTLGGTGNTIYF
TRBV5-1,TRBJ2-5,CASSPGLARETQYF
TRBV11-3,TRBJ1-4,CASRPSDMFWEKLFF
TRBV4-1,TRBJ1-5,CASSQDGGSNQPQHF
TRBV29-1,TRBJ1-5,CSAQTGPNQPQHF
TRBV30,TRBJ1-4,CAWSQDRGGEKLFF